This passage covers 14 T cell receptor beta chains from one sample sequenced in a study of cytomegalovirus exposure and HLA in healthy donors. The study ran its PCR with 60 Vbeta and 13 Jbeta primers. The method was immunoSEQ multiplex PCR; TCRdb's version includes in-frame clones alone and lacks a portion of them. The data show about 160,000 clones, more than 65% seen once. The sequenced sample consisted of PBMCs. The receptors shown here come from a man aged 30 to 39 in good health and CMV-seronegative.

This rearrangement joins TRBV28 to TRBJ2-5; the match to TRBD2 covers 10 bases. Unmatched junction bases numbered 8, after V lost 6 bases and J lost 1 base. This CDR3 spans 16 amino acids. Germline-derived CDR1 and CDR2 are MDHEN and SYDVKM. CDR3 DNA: TGTGCCAGCAGCTCCCGCCTAGCGGGGGTCCAAGAGACCCAGTACTTC. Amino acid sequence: CASSSRLAGVQETQYF. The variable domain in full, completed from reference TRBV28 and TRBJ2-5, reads DVKVTQSSRYLVKRTGEKVFLECVQDMDHENMFWYRQDPGLGLRLIYFSYDVKMKEKGDIPEGYSVSREKKERFSLILESASTNQTSMYLCASSSRLAGVQETQYFGPGTRLLVL.

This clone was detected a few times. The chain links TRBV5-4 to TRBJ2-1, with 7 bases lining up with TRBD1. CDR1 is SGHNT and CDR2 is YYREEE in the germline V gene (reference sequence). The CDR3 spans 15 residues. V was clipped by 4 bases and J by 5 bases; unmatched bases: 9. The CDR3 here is CASSEKGQRNNEQFF. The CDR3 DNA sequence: TGTGCCAGCAGCGAAAAGGGACAGAGAAACAATGAGCAGTTCTTC.

The CDR3 region has the DNA TGCGCCAGCAGCTCAGCGGGGGGGTATTCGTACAATGAGCAGTTCTTC. Translated: CASSSAGGYSYNEQFF. V gene TRBV5-1 combines with J gene TRBJ2-1; 10 positions match TRBD2. Germline assignment: CDR1 SGHRS and CDR2 YFSETQ. The trim removed 3 bases at V and 4 bases at J, leaving 7 bases unmatched. The CDR3 loop spans 16 amino acids.

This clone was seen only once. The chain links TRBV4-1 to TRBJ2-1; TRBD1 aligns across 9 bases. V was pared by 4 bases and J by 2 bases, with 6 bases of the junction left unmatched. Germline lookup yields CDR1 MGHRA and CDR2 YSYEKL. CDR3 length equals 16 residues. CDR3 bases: TGCGCCAGCAGCCTTAGACAGGGGGGGGCCTACAATGAGCAGTTCTTC. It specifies CASSLRQGGAYNEQFF.

CDR3 loop: CASNTQGRNYGYTF. The CDR3 nucleotides read TGTGCCAGTAACACACAGGGGCGTAACTATGGCTACACCTTC. The J gene is TRBJ1-2, the V gene TRBV28; 7 bases fit TRBD1. V lost 9 bases and J lost 1; bases outside the gene matches: 8. The CDR3 sequence is 14 residues long. Germline CDR1 is MDHEN and CDR2 is SYDVKM.

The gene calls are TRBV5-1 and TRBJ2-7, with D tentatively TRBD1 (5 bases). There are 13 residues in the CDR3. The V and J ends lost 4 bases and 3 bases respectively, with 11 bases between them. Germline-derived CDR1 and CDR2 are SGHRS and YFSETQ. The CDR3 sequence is CASSQGSYYEQYF. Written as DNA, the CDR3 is TGCGCCAGCAGCCAGGGCAGTTACTACGAGCAGTACTTC.

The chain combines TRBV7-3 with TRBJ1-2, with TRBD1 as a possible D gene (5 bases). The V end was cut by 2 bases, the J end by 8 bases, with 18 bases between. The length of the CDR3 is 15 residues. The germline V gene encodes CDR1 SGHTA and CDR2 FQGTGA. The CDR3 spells CASSLGPGVSWGYTF. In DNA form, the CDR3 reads TGTGCCAGCAGCTTAGGGCCGGGGGTTTCATGGGGCTACACCTTC.

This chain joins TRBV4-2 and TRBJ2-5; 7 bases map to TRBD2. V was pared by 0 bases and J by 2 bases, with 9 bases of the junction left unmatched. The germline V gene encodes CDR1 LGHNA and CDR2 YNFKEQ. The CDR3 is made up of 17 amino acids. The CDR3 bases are TGTGCCAGCAGCCAAGATCGGGCGGGAGACCAACAAGAGACCCAGTACTTC. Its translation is CASSQDRAGDQQETQYF.

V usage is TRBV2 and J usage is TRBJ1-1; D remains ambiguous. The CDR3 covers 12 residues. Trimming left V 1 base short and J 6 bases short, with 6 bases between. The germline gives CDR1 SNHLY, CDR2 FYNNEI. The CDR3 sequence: CASSEDFPEAFF. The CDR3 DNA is TGTGCCAGCAGTGAAGACTTCCCTGAAGCTTTCTTT.

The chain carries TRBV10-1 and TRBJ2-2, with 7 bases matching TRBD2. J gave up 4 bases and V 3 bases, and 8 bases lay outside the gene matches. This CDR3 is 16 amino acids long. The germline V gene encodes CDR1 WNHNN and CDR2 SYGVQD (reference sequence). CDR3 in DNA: TGCGCCAGCAGTGACCCGACTAGCTCGAGCACCGGGGAGCTGTTTTTT. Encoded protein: CASSDPTSSSTGELFF.

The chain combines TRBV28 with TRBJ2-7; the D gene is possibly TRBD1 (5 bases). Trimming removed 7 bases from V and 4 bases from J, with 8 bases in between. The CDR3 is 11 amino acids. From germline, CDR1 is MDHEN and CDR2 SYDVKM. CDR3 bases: TGTGCCAGCACAAGGGGTTACGAGCAGTACTTC. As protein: CASTRGYEQYF.

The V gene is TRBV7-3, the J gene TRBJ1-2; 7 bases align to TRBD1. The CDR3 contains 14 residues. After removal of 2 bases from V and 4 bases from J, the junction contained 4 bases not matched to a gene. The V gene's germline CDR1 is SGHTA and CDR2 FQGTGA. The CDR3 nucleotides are TGTGCCAGCAGCTTAGACAGGGCCGGCTATGGCTACACCTTC. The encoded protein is CASSLDRAGYGYTF.

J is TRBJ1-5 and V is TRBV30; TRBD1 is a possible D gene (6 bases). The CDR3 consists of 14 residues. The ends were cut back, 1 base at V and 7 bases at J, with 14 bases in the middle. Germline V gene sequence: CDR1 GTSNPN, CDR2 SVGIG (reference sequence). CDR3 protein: CAWSGVLQGQPQHF. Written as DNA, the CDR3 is TGTGCCTGGAGTGGAGTTCTTCAGGGGCAGCCCCAGCATTTT.

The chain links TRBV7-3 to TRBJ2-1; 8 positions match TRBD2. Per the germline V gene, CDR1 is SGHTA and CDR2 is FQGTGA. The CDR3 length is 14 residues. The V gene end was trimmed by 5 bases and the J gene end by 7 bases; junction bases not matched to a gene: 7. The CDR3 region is CASSLPGLGNEQFF. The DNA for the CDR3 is TGTGCCAGCAGCCTCCCGGGACTAGGGAATGAGCAGTTCTTC.